This T cell receptor (beta chain) comes out of a study of T cell changes during pregnancy in multiple sclerosis. V shed 1 base and J 5 bases; nucleotides not matched to a gene: 3. This CDR3 comprises 16 residues. CDR1 is LNHDA and CDR2 is SQIVND in the germline V gene (reference sequence). The assay was immunoSEQ multiplex PCR, and TCRdb's table has in-frame clones only and misses some. This sample has roughly 32,000 clones, with 89% found just once. The specimen comprised CD8+ T cells from peripheral blood mononuclear cells, sampled in the third trimester of pregnancy. The genes are TRBV19 and TRBJ2-5, with 14 bases aligning to TRBD2. The receptor's source is a female donor with multiple sclerosis, enrolled in a pregnancy study. CDR3 protein: CASSIGLAGGLETQYF. The CDR3 coding sequence is TGTGCCAGTAGTATAGGACTAGCGGGAGGGCTGGAGACCCAGTACTTC.